The rows below give T cell receptor beta chains drawn from one sample of a study of T cell responses to AZD1222 COVID-19 vaccine. TCRdb's table, derived via immunoSEQ multiplex PCR, lists solely in-frame clones and lacks some. The sample yields 130,000 to 150,000 clones, around 90% seen once. Sequencing used peripheral blood, obtained on day 0 of AZD1222 vaccination. These receptors originate from an adult in good health. Both conserved end residues are part of each CDR3. The D gene is left open where the match is weak. Clone size is not always given. Where it is, it says once, few, many or a class for expanded clones.

TRBJ2-3,TRBD2,13,NA,TRBV10-3,TGTGCCATCCGGGAGCGGGAGGGAGATACGCAGTATTTT,CAIREREGDTQYF
TRBJ1-6,NA,16,NA,TRBV4-3,TGCGCCAGCAGCCAAGATTGGGACTCCTATAATTCACCCCTCCACTTT,CASSQDWDSYNSPLHF
TRBJ1-1,TRBD1,14,NA,TRBV9,TGTGCCAGCAGCCTGACAGGGATGAACACTGAAGCTTTCTTT,CASSLTGMNTEAFF
TRBJ1-4,TRBD1,16,NA,TRBV4-3,TGCGCCAGCAGCCATGACAGGGAGGGATATAATGAAAAACTGTTTTTT,CASSHDREGYNEKLFF
TRBJ2-5,NA,12,NA,TRBV18,TGTGCCAGCTCACCGGTAGGAGAGACCCAGTACTTC,CASSPVGETQYF
TRBJ1-1,NA,13,once,TRBV14,TGTGCCAGCAGCCCCCCGGCAGGACCTGAAGCTTTCTTT,CASSPPAGPEAFF
TRBJ2-7,NA,12,NA,TRBV12-3/TRBV12-4,TGTGCCAGCAGTCCCCACAGGGACGAGCAGTACTTC,CASSPHRDEQYF
TRBJ1-1,NA,15,NA,TRBV7-8,TGTGCCAGCAGCTTAGACACGCCCAAACATGCTGAAGCTTTCTTT,CASSLDTPKHAEAFF
TRBJ2-7,TRBD1,14,once,TRBV19,TGTGCCAGTAGTTCAGGGACAGGGCGCTACGAGCAGTACTTC,CASSSGTGRYEQYF
TRBJ1-6,NA,13,NA,TRBV3-1/TRBV3-2,TGTGCCAGCAGCCGGGACAATAATTCACCCCTCCACTTT,CASSRDNNSPLHF
TRBJ1-1,NA,12,NA,TRBV6-5,TGTGCCAGCAGCTTGGACGGAATAGAAGCTTTCTTT,CASSLDGIEAFF
TRBJ2-3,NA,14,once,TRBV6-1,TGTGCCAGCAGTGATTTAGTAGAGACCGGGACGCAGTATTTT,CASSDLVETGTQYF
TRBJ2-5,NA,13,NA,TRBV19,TGTGCCACTGAGGGTCGGGGTCAAGAGACCCAGTACTTC,CATEGRGQETQYF
TRBJ2-7,NA,15,NA,TRBV7-6,TGTGCCAGCAGCCCACGAGCCGTGCCATCCTACGAGCAGTACTTC,CASSPRAVPSYEQYF
TRBJ2-6,NA,17,NA,TRBV9,TGTGCCAGCAGCGTAAACACCCGGGGGAATGGGGCCAACGTCCTGACTTTC,CASSVNTRGNGANVLTF
TRBJ1-3,NA,16,NA,TRBV4-2,TGTGCCAGCAGCCAAGATTCGGCCAGGGGAGGAAACACCATATATTTT,CASSQDSARGGNTIYF
TRBJ2-2,TRBD1,15,NA,TRBV7-7,TGTGCCAGCAGCCAGGACAGGGGGGACACCGGGGAGCTGTTTTTT,CASSQDRGDTGELFF
TRBJ2-3,TRBD2,16,NA,TRBV9,TGTGCCAGCAGCCCTCGGACTAGCGGGGGTACAGATACGCAGTATTTT,CASSPRTSGGTDTQYF
TRBJ2-7,NA,12,NA,TRBV5-6,TGTGCCAGCAGCTTGTGGGACCAGAGGCAGTACTTC,CASSLWDQRQYF
TRBJ2-1,NA,14,NA,TRBV7-2,TGTGCCAGCAGCTTTTTGCGGGGATACAATGAGCAGTTCTTC,CASSFLRGYNEQFF
TRBJ1-5,TRBD1,16,NA,TRBV19,TGTGCCAGTAGTCCCCGACAGGGGGGCCGCAATCAGCCCCAGCATTTT,CASSPRQGGRNQPQHF
TRBJ2-5,NA,14,NA,TRBV12-5,TGTGCTAGTGGTTTGGAAGGGGGGGCGGAGACCCAGTACTTC,CASGLEGGAETQYF
TRBJ2-1,NA,17,once,TRBV4-3,TGCGCCAGCAGCCAAGAACCCCCAATGGGAGGCTACAATGAGCAGTTCTTC,CASSQEPPMGGYNEQFF
TRBJ1-3,TRBD1,15,NA,TRBV6-5,TGTGCCAGCCTCACTCCCGGGACAGGCGGAAACACCATATATTTT,CASLTPGTGGNTIYF
TRBJ2-7,NA,15,NA,TRBV4-3,TGCGCCAGCAGCCAAGGGATTGAGGGTGTCCACGAGCAGTACTTC,CASSQGIEGVHEQYF
TRBJ2-7,TRBD2,15,NA,TRBV6-5,TGTGCCAGCAGTTACCGGGGGGGCCTCTCCTACGAGCAGTACTTC,CASSYRGGLSYEQYF
TRBJ1-5,NA,14,NA,TRBV7-9,TGTGCCAGCAGCCACGGGGACATCAATCAGCCCCAGCATTTT,CASSHGDINQPQHF
TRBJ1-2,NA,13,NA,TRBV9,TGTGCCAGCAGCGTGGGACTGCACGCGGGCTACACCTTC,CASSVGLHAGYTF
TRBJ1-5,NA,15,NA,TRBV2,TGTGCCAGCAGGGCCCTGACAGGTACAAATCAGCCCCAGCATTTT,CASRALTGTNQPQHF
TRBJ1-1,NA,15,NA,TRBV6-1,TGTGCCAGCAGTGACCCACAGGGTGGGGTGGCTGAAGCTTTCTTT,CASSDPQGGVAEAFF
TRBJ1-1,NA,15,NA,TRBV5-1,TGCGCCAGCAGCTTGAAGGGGCCTGGGGACACTGAAGCTTTCTTT,CASSLKGPGDTEAFF
TRBJ1-2,NA,12,NA,TRBV12-3/TRBV12-4,TGTGCCAGCAGCCGGACGGTCTATGGCTACACCTTC,CASSRTVYGYTF
TRBJ1-2,NA,10,NA,TRBV30,TGTGCCTGGATCTTCTATGGCTACACCTTC,CAWIFYGYTF
TRBJ1-1,NA,15,NA,TRBV7-2,TGTGCCAGCAGCTTAGATGGGACGGTGAACACTGAAGCTTTCTTT,CASSLDGTVNTEAFF
TRBJ1-5,TRBD1,12,NA,TRBV20-1,TGCAGTGCTAGTGAGGGGGCTCAGCCCCAGCATTTT,CSASEGAQPQHF
TRBJ2-7,NA,14,NA,TRBV6-5,TGTGCCAGCAGTTATTCAGAGAGCTCCTACGAGCAGTACTTC,CASSYSESSYEQYF
TRBJ1-2,NA,14,NA,TRBV7-2,TGTGCCAGCAGCTTATACCTGGCGGTGGAAGGCTACACCTTC,CASSLYLAVEGYTF
TRBJ1-6,TRBD1,14,NA,TRBV9,TGTGCCAGCAGCCGACAGGGAAATAATTCACCCCTCCACTTT,CASSRQGNNSPLHF
TRBJ2-3,NA,14,NA,TRBV15,TGTGCCACCAGCAGAGTCGGAGGCACAGATACGCAGTATTTT,CATSRVGGTDTQYF
TRBJ2-3,NA,13,NA,TRBV7-9,TGTGCCAGCAGCTTGGGTCCCTGGGATACGCAGTATTTT,CASSLGPWDTQYF
TRBJ2-1,NA,13,few,TRBV7-6,TGTGCCAGCAGCTTATGGGGAGGAATAGAGCAGTTCTTC,CASSLWGGIEQFF
TRBJ2-4,NA,16,NA,TRBV5-4,TGTGCCAGCAGCCCAGGACAGGGAGCGGGGGAAAACATTCAGTACTTC,CASSPGQGAGENIQYF
TRBJ2-5,TRBD2,17,NA,TRBV4-2,TGTGCCAGCAGCCAAGGGGTAGCGGGAGGGCTCCAAGAGACCCAGTACTTC,CASSQGVAGGLQETQYF
TRBJ2-1,TRBD2,16,NA,TRBV5-1,TGCGCCAGCAGCTCCCTGGCTAGCGGGGTAAGGAATGAGCAGTTCTTC,CASSSLASGVRNEQFF
TRBJ1-6,TRBD1,14,once,TRBV5-6,TGTGCCAGCAGCTTATGGGACAGTAATTCACCCCTCCACTTT,CASSLWDSNSPLHF
TRBJ2-3,NA,14,NA,TRBV5-6,TGTGCCCTTCTCGAGGCGCCGGGGTCAGATACGCAGTATTTT,CALLEAPGSDTQYF
TRBJ2-3,NA,15,NA,TRBV9,TGTGCCAGCAGCGTGCAGGGGGGCTGGACAGATACGCAGTATTTT,CASSVQGGWTDTQYF
TRBJ1-1,TRBD1,13,NA,TRBV7-3,TGTGCCAGTTCGCAGGGGGCGAACACTGAAGCTTTCTTT,CASSQGANTEAFF
TRBJ1-5,TRBD1,16,NA,TRBV19,TGTGCCAGTCATCACCATCCTGACAGGGCCAATCAGCCCCAGCATTTT,CASHHHPDRANQPQHF
TRBJ2-1,TRBD2,15,once,TRBV7-3,TGTGCCAGCAGTTTCCGACTAGCGGGATTAAATGAGCAGTTCTTC,CASSFRLAGLNEQFF
TRBJ1-1,NA,17,NA,TRBV21-1,TGTGCCAGCAGCCTTGCCCCCTCGGACTATTTGAACACTGAAGCTTTCTTT,CASSLAPSDYLNTEAFF
TRBJ2-1,NA,13,once,TRBV3-1/TRBV3-2,TGTGCCAGCAGTAGCCCATTGTACAATGGGCAGTTCTTC,CASSSPLYNGQFF
TRBJ2-2,TRBD2,14,NA,TRBV9,TGTGCCAGCAGCCCGGGGTGGCGGGAGGGGGAGCTGTTTTTT,CASSPGWREGELFF
TRBJ1-5,NA,16,NA,TRBV28,TGTGCCAGCAGTTTGAGTGGTGTGTGGGGCAATCAGCCCCAGCATTTT,CASSLSGVWGNQPQHF
TRBJ2-2,NA,10,NA,TRBV6-5,TGTGCCACCTGGGCCGGGGAGCTGTTTTTT,CATWAGELFF
TRBJ1-3,NA,13,NA,TRBV6-5,TGTGCCAGCACTCCGATCCCCGGAAACACCATATATTTT,CASTPIPGNTIYF
TRBJ1-6,NA,15,NA,TRBV18,TGTGCCAGCTCACCTCTGGAATCCCCCAATTCACCCCTCCACTTT,CASSPLESPNSPLHF
TRBJ1-5,NA,12,NA,TRBV7-2,TGTGCCAGCGCGGGGGGCAATCAGCCCCAGCATTTT,CASAGGNQPQHF
TRBJ1-2,NA,11,once,TRBV27,TGTGCCAGCCTTTTCCCCTATGGCTACACCTTC,CASLFPYGYTF
TRBJ2-7,NA,13,once,TRBV7-2,TGTGCCAGCAGCCCCGAACGGAACTACGAGCAGTACTTC,CASSPERNYEQYF